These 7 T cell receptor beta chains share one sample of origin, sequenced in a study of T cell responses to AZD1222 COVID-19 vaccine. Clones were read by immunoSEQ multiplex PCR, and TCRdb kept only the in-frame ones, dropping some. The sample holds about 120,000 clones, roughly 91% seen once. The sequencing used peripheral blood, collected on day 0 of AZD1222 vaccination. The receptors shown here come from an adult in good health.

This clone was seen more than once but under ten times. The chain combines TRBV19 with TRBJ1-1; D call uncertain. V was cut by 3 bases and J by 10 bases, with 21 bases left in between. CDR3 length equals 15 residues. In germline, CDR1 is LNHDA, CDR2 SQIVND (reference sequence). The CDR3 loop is CASSIGRIRGYGAFF. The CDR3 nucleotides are TGTGCCAGTAGTATTGGGCGTATTCGGGGTTATGGAGCTTTCTTT.

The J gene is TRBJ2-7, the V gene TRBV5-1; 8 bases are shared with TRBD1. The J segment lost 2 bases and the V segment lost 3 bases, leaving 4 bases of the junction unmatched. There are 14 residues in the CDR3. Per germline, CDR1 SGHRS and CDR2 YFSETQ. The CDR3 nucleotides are TGCGCCAGCAGCTGGACAGGGCCTACCTACGAGCAGTACTTC. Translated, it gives CASSWTGPTYEQYF. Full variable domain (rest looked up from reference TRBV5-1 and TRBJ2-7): KAGVTQTPRYLIKTRGQQVTLSCSPISGHRSVSWYQQTPGQGLQFLFEYFSETQRNKGNFPGRFSGRQFSNSRSEMNVSTLELGDSALYLCASSWTGPTYEQYFGPGTRLTVT.

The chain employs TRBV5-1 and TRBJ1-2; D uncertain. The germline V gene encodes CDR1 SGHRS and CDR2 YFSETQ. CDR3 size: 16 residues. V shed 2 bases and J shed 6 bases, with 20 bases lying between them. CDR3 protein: CASSFNPSLVSHGYTF. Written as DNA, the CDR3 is TGCGCCAGCAGCTTCAACCCTTCCCTAGTCTCGCATGGCTACACCTTC.

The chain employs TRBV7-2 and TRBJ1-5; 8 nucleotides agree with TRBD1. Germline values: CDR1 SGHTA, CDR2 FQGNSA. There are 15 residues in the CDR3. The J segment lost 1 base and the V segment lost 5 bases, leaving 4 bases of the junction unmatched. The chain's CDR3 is CASSLRTGSNQPQHF. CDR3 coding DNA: TGTGCCAGCAGCCTACGGACAGGGAGCAATCAGCCCCAGCATTTT.

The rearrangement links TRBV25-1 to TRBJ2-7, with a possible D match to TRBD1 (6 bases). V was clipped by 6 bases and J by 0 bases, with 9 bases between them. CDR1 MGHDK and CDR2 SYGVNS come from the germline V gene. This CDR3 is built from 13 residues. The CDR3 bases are TGTGCCAGCAGACCACAGGGCTCCTACGAGCAGTACTTC. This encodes CASRPQGSYEQYF.

As DNA, the CDR3 is TGTGCCAGCAGCTTAGCCCGGACAGGGGGAGAGACCCAGTACTTC. It yields the protein CASSLARTGGETQYF. The chain joins TRBV11-2 to TRBJ2-5; 10 positions match TRBD1. The CDR3 spans 15 residues. Germline V gene lookup returns CDR1 SGHAT and CDR2 FQNNGV. V shed 1 base and J 4 bases; nucleotides not matched to a gene: 3. Full variable domain (rest looked up from reference TRBV11-2 and TRBJ2-5): EAGVAQSPRYKIIEKRQSVAFWCNPISGHATLYWYQQILGQGPKLLIQFQNNGVVDDSQLPKDRFSAERLKGVDSTLKIQPAKLEDSAVYLCASSLARTGGETQYFGPGTRLLVL.

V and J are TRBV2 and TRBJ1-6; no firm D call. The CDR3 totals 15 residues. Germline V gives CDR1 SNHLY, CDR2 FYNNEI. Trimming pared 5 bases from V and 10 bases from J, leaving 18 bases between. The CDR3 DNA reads TGTGCCAGCAGTCAGAACACACCGAGGAGATCACCCCTCCACTTT. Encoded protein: CASSQNTPRRSPLHF.